A single sample gave rise to the 28 T cell receptor beta chains below, sequenced in a study of cytomegalovirus exposure and HLA in healthy donors. 13 Jbeta primers and 60 Vbeta primers were used for the PCR. Sequencing used immunoSEQ multiplex PCR; TCRdb keeps in-frame clones, though not all of them. The profile covers 120,000 to 150,000 clones, with about 82% appearing a single time and roughly 3.4% taken by the ten largest. The sample consisted of PBMCs. All receptors come from a male donor in good health and CMV-seronegative.

The chain links TRBV5-4 to TRBJ1-3, with D unclear. CDR3 length: 16 amino acids. With 0 bases removed from V and 2 bases from J, the gap between germline ends came to 12 bases. Germline V CDR1 and CDR2: SGHNT, YYREEE (reference sequence). CDR3 region: CASSLVGGLAGNTIYF. CDR3 DNA: TGTGCCAGCAGCTTGGTAGGCGGCCTGGCTGGAAACACCATATATTTT.

This CDR3 reads CASSQGSSGRAGETQYF. In nucleotides, the CDR3 is TGTGCCAGCAGCCAAGGGTCTAGCGGGAGGGCCGGGGAGACCCAGTACTTC. V is TRBV4-2 and J is TRBJ2-5, with 12 bases that match TRBD2. In germline, CDR1 is LGHNA, CDR2 YNFKEQ. CDR3 length: 17 residues. V shed 1 base, J shed 5 bases, and the junction held 8 bases outside the gene matches.

This chain's CDR3 is CASKGLAAGEDEQYF. DNA of the CDR3: TGTGCCAGTAAGGGCCTAGCGGCCGGAGAGGACGAGCAGTACTTC. This chain uses TRBV19 with TRBJ2-5, with 7 bases aligning to TRBD2. The end of the DNA is better explained by TRBJ2-7, so the J call may be wrong. The CDR3 length is 15 residues. CDR1 is LNHDA, CDR2 SQIVND, per germline (reference sequence).

The rearrangement uses TRBV6-5 and TRBJ2-3; weak D call: TRBD2 (5 bases). Germline V gene data show CDR1 as MNHEY and CDR2 as SVGAGI. This CDR3 contains 15 residues. Deletions cut 0 bases from V and 1 base from J, with 8 bases between. The CDR3 reads CASSYSGVGTDTQYF. As DNA, the CDR3 is TGTGCCAGCAGTTACTCCGGGGTCGGCACAGATACGCAGTATTTT.

The chain links TRBV30 to TRBJ2-3; the match to TRBD2 covers 10 bases. V trimming: 3 bases; J trimming: 6 bases; junction bases outside the gene matches: 6. This CDR3 has 14 residues. Germline CDR1 is GTSNPN and CDR2 is SVGIG (reference sequence). The CDR3, as DNA: TGTGCCTGGAGCCTAGCGGGAGCGTCCGATACGCAGTATTTT. It codes for CAWSLAGASDTQYF.

The chain combines TRBV11-3 with TRBJ2-3; tentative D call: TRBD2 (5 bases). The germline gives CDR1 SGHNT, CDR2 YENEEA. The V end was cut by 6 bases, the J end by 0 bases, with 10 bases between. The CDR3 contains 14 residues. The CDR3 spells CASSVSGSTDTQYF. Written as DNA, the CDR3 is TGTGCCAGCAGTGTGAGCGGTAGCACAGATACGCAGTATTTT.

This clone appeared once. The CDR3 coding sequence is TGTGCCAGCAGTTACACCGGGACATCTAAAGAGACCCAGTACTTC. Translating gives CASSYTGTSKETQYF. V usage is TRBV28 and J usage is TRBJ2-5; the D gene is possibly TRBD1 (6 bases). V was cut by 4 bases and J by 3 bases, with 15 bases left in between. In germline, CDR1 is MDHEN, CDR2 SYDVKM. This CDR3 is built from 15 residues.

In its sample, this clone was seen a few times. The chain combines TRBV5-4 with TRBJ1-1; TRBD1 agrees at 7 bases. The V gene end was trimmed by 0 bases and the J gene end by 6 bases; junction bases not matched to a gene: 8. This CDR3 is 15 amino acids long. Per germline, CDR1 SGHNT and CDR2 YYREEE (reference sequence). CDR3 DNA sequence: TGTGCCAGCAGCTTGGAAGGGGGCAGGGTTGCTGAAGCTTTCTTT. The encoded protein is CASSLEGGRVAEAFF.

CDR3 nucleotide sequence: TGTGCCACCAGCAGAGATTGGGGGACAGACTACGAGCAGTACTTC. Translating it yields CATSRDWGTDYEQYF. The chain recombines TRBV15 with TRBJ2-7; 7 bases match TRBD1. The length of the CDR3 is 15 residues. V was clipped by 0 bases and J by 3 bases; unmatched bases: 5. Germline CDR1 and CDR2: LNHNV and YYDKDF (reference sequence).

The chain employs TRBV28 and TRBJ2-3; 12 positions agree with TRBD2. The V and J ends lost 8 bases and 15 bases, in that order; junction bases with no gene match: 15. CDR1 and CDR2 (germline): MDHEN, SYDVKM. This CDR3 region has 14 residues. Here the CDR3 reads CASWQTSGSRVGYF. CDR3 DNA sequence: TGTGCCAGCTGGCAGACTAGCGGGAGTAGGGTGGGATATTTT.

V is TRBV7-3 and J is TRBJ1-2; TRBD1 matches at 9 bases. This CDR3 region has 13 residues. Looked up from germline, CDR1 is SGHTA and CDR2 is FQGTGA. Trimming removed 5 bases from V and 7 bases from J; junction bases left unmatched: 5. The CDR3 DNA follows: TGTGCCAGCAGCCAGACAGGGGGGGGTGGCTACACCTTC. Translated: CASSQTGGGGYTF.

The gene calls are TRBV10-3 and TRBJ2-5; 9 nucleotides match TRBD2. The V gene end was trimmed by 0 bases and the J gene end by 5 bases; junction bases not matched to a gene: 4. Germline CDR1 is ENHRY and CDR2 is SYGVKD. The CDR3 extends over 15 amino acids. The DNA of the CDR3 is TGTGCCATCAGTGAGTCGCCGACTAGCGGCGAGACCCAGTACTTC. Protein: CAISESPTSGETQYF.

The table lists this clone with a count of one. In the same sample, other DNA sequences code for this CDR3. This sequence joins TRBV7-3 and TRBJ2-1; D is undetermined. V shed 0 bases and J shed 3 bases, with 3 bases lying between them. Germline V gene lookup returns CDR1 SGHTA and CDR2 FQGTGA. This CDR3 region has 13 residues. This CDR3 reads CASSLTSYNEQFF. The CDR3 nucleotides read TGTGCCAGCAGCTTAACCAGCTACAATGAGCAGTTCTTC.

J is TRBJ1-6 and V is TRBV28; unclear D gene. With 4 bases removed from V and 9 bases from J, the gap between germline ends came to 28 bases. Germline values: CDR1 MDHEN, CDR2 SYDVKM. This CDR3 spans 19 amino acids. The CDR3 region has the DNA TGTGCCAGCAGTTCTCATCAACCCCGAAAACAACCCCGGGGTTCACCCCTCCACTTT. Protein product: CASSSHQPRKQPRGSPLHF.

The J gene is TRBJ2-3, the V gene TRBV6-4; 8 bases are shared with TRBD2. The germline V gene has CDR1 MRHNA and CDR2 SNTAGT. The ends lost 3 bases at V and 4 bases at J; junction bases unmatched: 6. The CDR3 is made up of 15 amino acids. The CDR3 DNA reads as TGTGCCAGCAGTGAGAGCGGGAGTGGGGCAGATACGCAGTATTTT. It specifies CASSESGSGADTQYF.

This clone occurred once. The chain has TRBV15 and TRBJ2-3, with TRBD2 identical over 9 bases. Germline V gives CDR1 LNHNV, CDR2 YYDKDF (reference sequence). V lost 6 bases, J lost 3 bases, and 13 bases stayed unmatched. The CDR3 contains 17 residues. Written as DNA, the CDR3 is TGTGCCACCAGGCTGGCGGGAGGGTCCCTTGTTACAGATACGCAGTATTTT. Translating it yields CATRLAGGSLVTDTQYF.

The gene calls are TRBV7-9 and TRBJ1-1; D is ambiguous. The germline gives CDR1 SEHNR, CDR2 FQNEAQ (reference sequence). The V gene lost 3 bases and the J gene lost 0 bases, with 14 bases spanning the gap. The CDR3 loop spans 16 amino acids. The CDR3 bases are TGTGCCAGCAGCTTCGGCGCAGGCCTCATGAACACTGAAGCTTTCTTT. It yields the protein CASSFGAGLMNTEAFF.

The chain couples TRBV29-1 to TRBJ2-1; 8 positions match TRBD1. Trimming took 0 bases from V and 6 from J; bases not matched to a gene: 7. Germline CDR1 reads SQVTM; CDR2 reads ANQGSEA. The CDR3 totals 15 residues. The CDR3: CSVEDKGQAVNEQFF. In DNA, the CDR3 is TGCAGCGTTGAAGATAAGGGACAGGCCGTCAATGAGCAGTTCTTC.

The rearrangement links TRBV5-6 to TRBJ1-1; the D gene is possibly TRBD1 (5 bases). The V end lost 2 bases, the J end lost 5 bases, and 10 bases lay between the germline ends. The CDR3 runs 13 residues. CDR1 is SGHDT and CDR2 is YYEEEE in the germline V gene. The DNA for the CDR3 is TGTGCCAGCAGCTTAGCGGGGCTAACTGAAGCTTTCTTT. It translates to CASSLAGLTEAFF.

The chain carries TRBV2 and TRBJ2-2, with no clear D. This CDR3 comprises 17 residues. V was clipped by 0 bases and J by 0 bases, with 11 bases between them. Germline-derived CDR1 and CDR2 are SNHLY and FYNNEI. CDR3 DNA: TGTGCCAGCAGTGAAGCGCCCCCCTACGCGAACACCGGGGAGCTGTTTTTT. This encodes CASSEAPPYANTGELFF.

V is TRBV7-2 and J is TRBJ2-7; D perhaps matches TRBD2 (5 bases). Germline V gives CDR1 SGHTA, CDR2 FQGNSA. The CDR3 runs to 14 residues. Trimming removed 5 bases at V and 3 bases at J, with 14 bases between. The CDR3 DNA reads as TGTGCCAGCAGCAGGACCGCAGGAGGCTACGAGCAGTACTTC. This translates into CASSRTAGGYEQYF.

The chain recombines TRBV7-2 with TRBJ2-5; D unclear. CDR1 and CDR2 (germline): SGHTA, FQGNSA. The V gene lost 1 base and the J gene lost 3 bases, with 9 bases spanning the gap. The CDR3 consists of 14 residues. The CDR3 bases are TGTGCCAGCAGCTTAGGGGCCCTCAAAGAGACCCAGTACTTC. Translated, it gives CASSLGALKETQYF.

The chain is built from TRBV9 and TRBJ1-1; 8 bases line up with TRBD1. The CDR3 loop spans 16 amino acids. Germline CDR1 and CDR2: SGDLS and YYNGEE. The junction had 7 bases not matched to a gene; V was cut back by 3 bases and J by 0 bases. The CDR3 sequence is CASSERQGLMNTEAFF. In DNA, the CDR3 is TGTGCCAGCAGCGAGCGACAGGGGCTTATGAACACTGAAGCTTTCTTT. The variable domain in full, completed from reference TRBV9 and TRBJ1-1, reads DSGVTQTPKHLITATGQRVTLRCSPRSGDLSVYWYQQSLDQGLQFLIQYYNGEERAKGNILERFSAQQFPDLHSELNLSSLELGDSALYFCASSERQGLMNTEAFFGQGTRLTVV.

The V call is TRBV6-5, the J call TRBJ2-3; 8 positions match TRBD2. The junction had 5 bases not matched to a gene; V was cut back by 4 bases and J by 2 bases. CDR1 is MNHEY and CDR2 is SVGAGI in the germline V gene. CDR3 length: 15 amino acids. CDR3 sequence reads: CASSFIAGTTDTQYF. The CDR3 nucleotides read TGTGCCAGCAGTTTCATAGCGGGGACCACAGATACGCAGTATTTT.

The J gene is TRBJ2-7, the V gene TRBV7-2; 7 bases are a match to TRBD1. Germline assignment: CDR1 SGHTA and CDR2 FQGNSA. Germline trimming cut 1 base from V and 2 bases from J; bases unmatched to any gene: 5. The CDR3 covers 15 residues. The DNA of the CDR3 is TGTGCCAGCAGCTTAGTTTCGGGACAGCCCTACGAGCAGTACTTC. It is translated as CASSLVSGQPYEQYF. The whole variable domain, remainder taken from reference TRBV7-2 and TRBJ2-7, is GAGVSQSPSNKVTEKGKDVELRCDPISGHTALYWYRQSLGQGLEFLIYFQGNSAPDKSGLPSDRFSAERTGGSVSTLTIQRTQQEDSAVYLCASSLVSGQPYEQYFGPGTRLTVT.

The chain links TRBV7-2 to TRBJ2-7; 9 bases map to TRBD1. CDR1 and CDR2 from the germline V gene are SGHTA and FQGNSA. Losses at the gene ends were 2 bases for V and 6 bases for J; bases not matched to a gene: 5. The CDR3 is made up of 14 amino acids. The CDR3 reads CASSLTQGASEQYF. DNA for the CDR3: TGTGCCAGCAGCTTAACACAGGGGGCCAGCGAGCAGTACTTC. Looking up the rest from reference TRBV7-2 and TRBJ2-7 gives the full variable domain: GAGVSQSPSNKVTEKGKDVELRCDPISGHTALYWYRQSLGQGLEFLIYFQGNSAPDKSGLPSDRFSAERTGGSVSTLTIQRTQQEDSAVYLCASSLTQGASEQYFGPGTRLTVT.

The chain couples TRBV6-5 to TRBJ2-3; perhaps TRBD1 as D (6 bases). The CDR3 is 15 amino acids. The V gene lost 4 bases and the J gene lost 7 bases, with 18 bases spanning the gap. Per the germline V gene, CDR1 is MNHEY and CDR2 is SVGAGI. CDR3: CASSSAGVWVNTQYF. The CDR3, as DNA: TGTGCCAGCAGTTCCGCAGGGGTTTGGGTCAATACGCAGTATTTT.

The rearrangement joins TRBV6-1 to TRBJ1-2, with D possibly TRBD1 on 6 matching bases. CDR1 and CDR2 (germline): MNHNS, SASEGT. The germline V and J ends were trimmed by 1 base and 2 bases, with 11 bases remaining between them. The CDR3 spans 15 residues. The CDR3 bases are TGTGCCAGCAGTGAAGGGGCAGGGGCCAACTATGGCTACACCTTC. It codes for CASSEGAGANYGYTF.